The 15 T cell receptor beta chains below were found in one sample sequenced in a study of identical twins. TCRdb redid the calling of the 5' RACE reads with MiXCR, one entry per CDR3 protein. The sample has about 900,000 distinct CDR3 sequences; 9% to 15% are singletons. This sample also appeared in a second study, on yellow fever vaccine responses in identical twins.

Sample: PBMCs. The source is a woman aged 18-29 years in good health.

In this sample, this clonotype turned up many times. The rearrangement links TRBV20-1 to TRBJ2-5; possible D gene TRBD1, 5 bases. CDR3 size: 14 residues. V lost 3 bases, J lost 2 bases, and 13 bases lay in between. Germline-derived CDR1 and CDR2 are DFQATT and SNEGSKA (reference sequence). DNA for the CDR3: TGCAGTGCTAGTAGGCAGGGCGGTCAAGAGACCCAGTACTTC. It codes for CSASRQGGQETQYF.

This chain connects TRBV5-5 to TRBJ2-7; unclear D gene. V was shortened by 3 bases and J by 4 bases, with 17 bases between the two germline ends. The CDR3 is 15 residues long. The germline V gene has CDR1 SGHKS and CDR2 YYEKEE (reference sequence). For the CDR3, the DNA is TGTGCCAGCAGCTCCCCGGGTAGGTTGGTATACGAGCAGTACGTC. Protein sequence: CASSSPGRLVYEQYV.

This clonotype was counted between two and nine times. V usage is TRBV10-3 and J usage is TRBJ2-5; D not certain. V was trimmed by 10 bases and J by 3 bases, leaving 9 bases between them. The CDR3 extends over 11 amino acids. Germline CDR1 ENHRY, CDR2 SYGVKD. In DNA form, the CDR3 reads TGTGCCACCGCTACCGAAGAGACCCAGTACTTC. Protein: CATATEETQYF.

This clonotype appeared many times. This rearrangement joins TRBV4-1 to TRBJ2-3, with 7 bases lining up with TRBD1. Trimming cost V 0 bases and J 4 bases; bases outside gene matches: 7. The CDR3 runs 16 residues. Looked up from germline, CDR1 is MGHRA and CDR2 is YSYEKL. The CDR3 bases are TGCGCCAGCAGCCAAGATAGGGACAGCATACCAGATACGCAGTATTTT. This translates into CASSQDRDSIPDTQYF.

This clonotype was observed a handful of times. The rearrangement links TRBV3-1 to TRBJ2-3; 11 bases agree with TRBD2. The CDR3 sequence is 18 residues long. CDR1 is LGHDT and CDR2 is YNNKEL in the germline V gene (reference sequence). The V gene end was trimmed by 2 bases and the J gene end by 2 bases; junction bases not matched to a gene: 9. CDR3 residues: CASSQHRGLAGITDTQYF. The CDR3 DNA sequence: TGTGCCAGCAGCCAACACCGCGGACTAGCGGGTATCACAGATACGCAGTATTTT.

In its sample, this clonotype was seen a few times. CDR3 residues: CASSPGTPDEQFF. The CDR3, as DNA: TGTGCCAGCAGCCCCGGGACCCCTGATGAGCAGTTCTTC. This rearrangement joins TRBV13 to TRBJ2-1; TRBD1 or TRBD2 may be the D gene (5 bases each). This CDR3 comprises 13 residues. In germline, CDR1 is PRHDT, CDR2 FYEKMQ (reference sequence). V lost 5 bases and J 8 bases, leaving 13 bases between the germline ends.

The chain couples TRBV20-1 to TRBJ1-6; D not certain. Germline values: CDR1 DFQATT, CDR2 SNEGSKA (reference sequence). The CDR3 spans 14 residues. V was clipped by 1 base and J by 8 bases, with 12 bases between them. The CDR3 bases are TGCAGTGCTAGAGGGTCGCTAGGAGATTCACCCCTCCACTTT. Protein sequence: CSARGSLGDSPLHF.

This clonotype appeared many times. The genes are TRBV24-1 and TRBJ1-5; D gene ambiguous. V shed 3 bases and J shed 3 bases, with 2 bases lying between them. Germline-derived CDR1 and CDR2 are KGHDR and SFDVKD. The CDR3 sequence is 12 residues long. CDR3 sequence reads: CATSDLNQPQHF. The CDR3 DNA reads TGTGCCACCAGTGATCTCAATCAGCCCCAGCATTTT.

There are a few counts of this clonotype. The chain combines TRBV2 with TRBJ2-7, with 10 bases that match TRBD2. The CDR3 runs to 16 residues. Germline values: CDR1 SNHLY, CDR2 FYNNEI. V was pared by 1 base and J by 4 bases, with 7 bases of the junction left unmatched. The CDR3 is CASSEEGLARGYEQYF. The CDR3 nucleotides read TGTGCCAGCAGTGAAGAGGGACTAGCGAGGGGTTACGAGCAGTACTTC.

In this sample, this clonotype turned up many times. The V call is TRBV5-1, the J call TRBJ1-4; a possible D gene is TRBD1 (6 bases). CDR1 is SGHRS, CDR2 YFSETQ, per germline. The CDR3 has 14 amino acids. V was cut by 2 bases and J by 4 bases, with 9 bases left in between. The chain's CDR3 is CASSLQGDNEKLFF. The CDR3 nucleotides are TGCGCCAGCAGCTTACAGGGTGATAATGAAAAACTGTTTTTT. Supplemented by reference TRBV5-1 and TRBJ1-4, the full variable domain reads KAGVTQTPRYLIKTRGQQVTLSCSPISGHRSVSWYQQTPGQGLQFLFEYFSETQRNKGNFPGRFSGRQFSNSRSEMNVSTLELGDSALYLCASSLQGDNEKLFFGSGTQLSVL.

This clonotype turned up a few times. The V and J genes are TRBV4-1 and TRBJ1-5; TRBD1 matches 7 bases. This CDR3 comprises 15 residues. With V trimmed by 4 bases and J by 1 base, 4 bases remained unmatched. CDR1 and CDR2 (germline): MGHRA, YSYEKL. The CDR3 here is CASSPSQGSNQPQHF. In DNA form, the CDR3 reads TGCGCCAGCAGCCCATCACAGGGGAGCAATCAGCCCCAGCATTTT.

The table lists this clonotype with a few counts. The chain uses TRBV15 and TRBJ2-1; D possibly corresponds to TRBD2 (6 bases). Germline-derived CDR1 and CDR2 are LNHNV and YYDKDF (reference sequence). V was trimmed by 1 base and J by 0 bases, leaving 10 bases between them. This CDR3 has 16 residues. As DNA, the CDR3 is TGTGCCACCAGCAGAGGCCGGGAGCACTCCTACAATGAGCAGTTCTTC. It encodes CATSRGREHSYNEQFF.

This clonotype was seen repeatedly, ten times or more. The J gene is TRBJ1-5, the V gene TRBV6-5, with 7 bases fitting TRBD1. The trim removed 0 bases at V and 4 bases at J, leaving 0 bases unmatched. Germline lookup yields CDR1 MNHEY and CDR2 SVGAGI. The CDR3 spans 14 residues. This chain's CDR3 is CASSYSQGNQPQHF. Here the CDR3 DNA reads TGTGCCAGCAGTTACTCACAGGGGAATCAGCCCCAGCATTTT.

This clonotype was recorded at least ten times. V usage is TRBV12-3 or TRBV12-4 and J usage is TRBJ1-1; 7 positions match TRBD1. This CDR3 contains 13 residues. The ends lost 6 bases at V and 8 bases at J; junction bases unmatched: 9. CDR3 nucleotides: TGTGCCAGCAGCCTCTTGGAGGGACAGGAAGCTTTCTTT. Translation: CASSLLEGQEAFF.

This clonotype was observed a few times. The gene calls are TRBV6-6 and TRBJ2-2, with D unclear. The CDR3 has 13 residues. Deletions cut 6 bases from V and 4 bases from J, with 9 bases between. Germline V gene sequence: CDR1 MNHNY, CDR2 SVGAGI (reference sequence). CDR3 residues: CASRLRGTGELFF. In DNA, the CDR3 is TGTGCCAGCAGGCTCCGAGGCACCGGGGAGCTGTTTTTT.